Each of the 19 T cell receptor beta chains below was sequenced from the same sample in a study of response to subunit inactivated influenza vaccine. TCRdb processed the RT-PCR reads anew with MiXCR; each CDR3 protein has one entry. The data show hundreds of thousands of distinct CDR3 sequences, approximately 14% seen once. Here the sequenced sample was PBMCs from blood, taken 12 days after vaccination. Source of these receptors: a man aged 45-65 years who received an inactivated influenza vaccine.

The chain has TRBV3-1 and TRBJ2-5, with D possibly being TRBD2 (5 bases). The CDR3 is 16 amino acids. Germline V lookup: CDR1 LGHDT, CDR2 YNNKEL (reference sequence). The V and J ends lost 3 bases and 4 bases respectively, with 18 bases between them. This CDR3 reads CASSHAVGADPETQYF. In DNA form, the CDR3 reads TGTGCCAGCAGCCACGCCGTGGGAGCGGACCCAGAGACCCAGTACTTC.

CDR3 DNA sequence: TGCGCCAGCAGCTACGGGACAGCGAACACTGAAGCTTTCTTT. Protein: CASSYGTANTEAFF. The chain has TRBV5-1 and TRBJ1-1; 7 positions match TRBD1. Trimming cost V 3 bases and J 1 base; bases outside gene matches: 3. CDR3 length: 14 amino acids. The germline CDR1 and CDR2 sequences are SGHRS and YFSETQ.

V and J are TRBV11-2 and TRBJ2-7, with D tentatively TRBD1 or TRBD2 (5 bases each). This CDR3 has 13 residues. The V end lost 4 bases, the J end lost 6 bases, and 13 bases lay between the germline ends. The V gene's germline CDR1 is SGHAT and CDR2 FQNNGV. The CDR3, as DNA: TGTGCCAGCAGCTGGGACGCCCGGGGCGAGCAGTACTTC. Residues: CASSWDARGEQYF.

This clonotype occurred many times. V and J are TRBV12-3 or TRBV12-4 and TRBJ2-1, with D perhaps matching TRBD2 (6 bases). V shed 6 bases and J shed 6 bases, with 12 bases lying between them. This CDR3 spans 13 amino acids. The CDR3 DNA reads TGTGCCAGCAGGACGACTAGTTTCAATGAGCAGTTCTTC. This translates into CASRTTSFNEQFF.

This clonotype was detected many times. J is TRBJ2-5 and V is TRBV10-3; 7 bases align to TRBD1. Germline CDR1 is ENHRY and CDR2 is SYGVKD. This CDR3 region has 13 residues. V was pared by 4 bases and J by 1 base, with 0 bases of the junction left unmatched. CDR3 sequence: CAISGTGQETQYF. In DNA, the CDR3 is TGTGCCATCAGTGGGACAGGCCAAGAGACCCAGTACTTC.

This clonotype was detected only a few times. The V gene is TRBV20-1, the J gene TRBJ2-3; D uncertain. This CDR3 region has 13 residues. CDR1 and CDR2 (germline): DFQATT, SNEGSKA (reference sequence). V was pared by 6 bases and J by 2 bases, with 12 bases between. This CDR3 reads CSASWTHTDTQYF. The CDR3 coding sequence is TGCAGTGCCTCTTGGACCCACACAGATACGCAGTATTTT.

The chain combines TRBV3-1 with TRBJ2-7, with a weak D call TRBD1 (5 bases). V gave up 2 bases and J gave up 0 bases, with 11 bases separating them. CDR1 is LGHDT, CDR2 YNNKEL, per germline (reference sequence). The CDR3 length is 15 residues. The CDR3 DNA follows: TGTGCCAGCAGCCAAATTTACGACAGCTCCTACGAGCAGTACTTC. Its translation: CASSQIYDSSYEQYF.

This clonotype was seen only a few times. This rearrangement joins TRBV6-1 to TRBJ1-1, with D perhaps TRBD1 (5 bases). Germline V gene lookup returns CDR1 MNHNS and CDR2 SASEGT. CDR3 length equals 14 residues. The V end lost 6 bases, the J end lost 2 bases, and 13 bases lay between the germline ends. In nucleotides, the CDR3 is TGTGCCAGCAGGCTCAGGGTGACCAACACTGAAGCTTTCTTT. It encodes CASRLRVTNTEAFF.

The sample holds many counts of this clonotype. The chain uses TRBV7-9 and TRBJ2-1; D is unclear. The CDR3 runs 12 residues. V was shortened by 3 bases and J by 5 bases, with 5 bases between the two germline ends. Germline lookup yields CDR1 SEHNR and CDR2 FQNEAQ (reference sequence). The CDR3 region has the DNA TGTGCCAGCAGCTTTCAGGACAATGAGCAGTTCTTC. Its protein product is CASSFQDNEQFF.

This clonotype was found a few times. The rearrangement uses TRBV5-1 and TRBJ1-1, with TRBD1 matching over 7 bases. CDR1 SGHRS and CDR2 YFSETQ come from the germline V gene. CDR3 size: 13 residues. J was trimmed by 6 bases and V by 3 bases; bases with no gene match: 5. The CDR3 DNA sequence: TGCGCCAGCAGCTGGGGACAGACTCCTGAAGCTTTCTTT. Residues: CASSWGQTPEAFF.

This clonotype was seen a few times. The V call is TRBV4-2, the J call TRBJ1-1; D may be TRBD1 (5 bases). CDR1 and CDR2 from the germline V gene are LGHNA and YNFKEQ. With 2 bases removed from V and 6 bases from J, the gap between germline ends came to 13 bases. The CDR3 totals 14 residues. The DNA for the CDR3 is TGTGCCAGCAGCCAAAACAGGCGCACGCCTGAAGCTTTCTTT. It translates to CASSQNRRTPEAFF.

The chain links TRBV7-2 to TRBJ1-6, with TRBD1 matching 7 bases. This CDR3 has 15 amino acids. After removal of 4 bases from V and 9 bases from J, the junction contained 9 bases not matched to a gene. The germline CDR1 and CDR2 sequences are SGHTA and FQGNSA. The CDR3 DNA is TGTGCCAGCAGCTCCGGGACAGAACGGTTTTCACCCCTCCACTTT. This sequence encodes CASSSGTERFSPLHF.

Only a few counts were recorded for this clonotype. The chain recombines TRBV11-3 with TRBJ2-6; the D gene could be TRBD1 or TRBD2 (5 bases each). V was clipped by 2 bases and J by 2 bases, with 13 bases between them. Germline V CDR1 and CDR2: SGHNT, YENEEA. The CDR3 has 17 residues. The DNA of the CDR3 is TGTGCCAGCAGCTTATTCCTGGGGGAAGCTGGGGCCAACGTCCTGACTTTC. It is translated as CASSLFLGEAGANVLTF.

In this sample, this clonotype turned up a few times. The CDR3 region is CASSLRTSSTDTQYF. For the CDR3, the DNA is TGCGCCAGCAGCTTGCGAACTAGCAGCACAGATACGCAGTATTTT. The J gene is TRBJ2-3, the V gene TRBV5-1; weak D call: TRBD2 (6 bases). Trimming pared 1 base from V and 0 bases from J, leaving 9 bases between. CDR3 length: 15 residues. Germline assignment: CDR1 SGHRS and CDR2 YFSETQ.

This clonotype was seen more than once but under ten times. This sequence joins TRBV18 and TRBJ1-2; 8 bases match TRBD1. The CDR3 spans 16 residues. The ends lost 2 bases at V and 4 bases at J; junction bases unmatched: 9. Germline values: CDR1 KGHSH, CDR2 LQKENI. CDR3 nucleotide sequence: TGTGCCAGCTCACCAAGCGACAGGGGTACGAGCTATGGCTACACCTTC. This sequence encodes CASSPSDRGTSYGYTF.

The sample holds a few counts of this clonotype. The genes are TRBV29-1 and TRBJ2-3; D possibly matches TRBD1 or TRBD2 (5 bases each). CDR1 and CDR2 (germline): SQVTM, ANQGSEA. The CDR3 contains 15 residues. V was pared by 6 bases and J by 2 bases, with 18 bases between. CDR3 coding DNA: TGCAGCGTCACTCGAGGGGACCATGCCACAGATACGCAGTATTTT. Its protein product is CSVTRGDHATDTQYF.

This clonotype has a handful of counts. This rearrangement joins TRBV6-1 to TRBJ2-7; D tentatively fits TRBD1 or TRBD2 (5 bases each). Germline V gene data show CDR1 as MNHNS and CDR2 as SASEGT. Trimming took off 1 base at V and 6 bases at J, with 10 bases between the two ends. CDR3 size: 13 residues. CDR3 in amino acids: CASSEVEGTEQYF. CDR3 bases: TGTGCCAGCAGTGAAGTGGAAGGGACCGAGCAGTACTTC.

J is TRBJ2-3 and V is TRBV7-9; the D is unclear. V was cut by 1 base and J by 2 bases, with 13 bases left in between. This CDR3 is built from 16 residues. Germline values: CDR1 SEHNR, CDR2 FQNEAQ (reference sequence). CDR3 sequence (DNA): TGTGCCAGCAGCTTAGTTTATGAGAGGCCCACAGATACGCAGTATTTT. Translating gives CASSLVYERPTDTQYF.

Here the CDR3 reads CASSQGTSGGLYNEQFF. The CDR3 region has the DNA TGCGCCAGCAGCCAGGGTACTAGCGGGGGACTCTACAATGAGCAGTTCTTC. This chain links TRBV4-3 with TRBJ2-1; 11 positions match TRBD2. The germline V gene has CDR1 LGHNA and CDR2 YSLEER. J lost 3 bases, V lost 3 bases, and 7 bases had no gene match. The CDR3 spans 17 residues.